The 26 T cell receptor beta chains listed next were all sequenced from one sample in a study of blood T cell repertoires in COVID-19. Libraries were prepared by immunoSEQ multiplex PCR; TCRdb keeps only in-frame clonotypes and omits some of them. The sample has around 120,000 clones; 70% to 90% are singletons. The sample consisted of peripheral blood. The source of these receptors is a man aged 45 to 65 with acute or convalescent COVID-19.

The chain employs TRBV9 and TRBJ2-1; 8 bases align to TRBD1. The CDR3 consists of 19 residues. In germline, CDR1 is SGDLS, CDR2 YYNGEE. The J segment lost 1 base and the V segment lost 0 bases, leaving 12 bases of the junction unmatched. Written as DNA, the CDR3 is TGTGCCAGCAGCGTAGATGGACAGGGCTATTCACTGTCCTACAATGAGCAGTTCTTC. This translates into CASSVDGQGYSLSYNEQFF. Supplemented by reference TRBV9 and TRBJ2-1, the full variable domain reads DSGVTQTPKHLITATGQRVTLRCSPRSGDLSVYWYQQSLDQGLQFLIQYYNGEERAKGNILERFSAQQFPDLHSELNLSSLELGDSALYFCASSVDGQGYSLSYNEQFFGPGTRLTVL.

The chain couples TRBV10-1 to TRBJ2-3; a possible D gene is TRBD2 (6 bases). Trimming took 5 bases from V and 4 from J, leaving 10 bases between them. CDR1 is WNHNN and CDR2 is SYGVQD in the germline V gene (reference sequence). This CDR3 is built from 13 residues. In DNA, the CDR3 is TGCGCCAGCAGTTTGTCGGGAGCAGATACGCAGTATTTT. This codes for CASSLSGADTQYF.

The V and J genes are TRBV9 and TRBJ2-1, with 9 bases fitting TRBD2. Germline loops: CDR1 SGDLS, CDR2 YYNGEE. This CDR3 is 16 amino acids long. V lost 3 bases and J lost 5; bases outside the gene matches: 9. The CDR3 region is CASSAAVTSGHNEQFF. CDR3 DNA: TGTGCCAGCAGCGCCGCGGTGACTAGCGGCCACAATGAGCAGTTCTTC.

The rearrangement uses TRBV27 and TRBJ2-3, with 12 bases that match TRBD2. CDR1 and CDR2 (germline): MNHEY, SMNVEV (reference sequence). J gave up 4 bases and V 3 bases, and 8 bases lay outside the gene matches. The CDR3 consists of 17 residues. CDR3 sequence (DNA): TGTGCCAGCAGTTTTGGCCGACTAGCGGGAGCGGCAGATACGCAGTATTTT. It yields the protein CASSFGRLAGAADTQYF.

J is TRBJ2-3 and V is TRBV5-1; D is ambiguous. CDR1 and CDR2 from the germline V gene are SGHRS and YFSETQ. Trimming cost V 9 bases and J 6 bases, with 11 bases left between them. The CDR3 sequence is 11 residues long. In nucleotides, the CDR3 is TGCGCCACCCTATGGGCGGATACGCAGTATTTT. It specifies CATLWADTQYF.

The rearrangement joins TRBV27 to TRBJ2-7; possibly TRBD2 for D (6 bases). The CDR3 has 14 amino acids. Deletions cut 5 bases from V and 7 bases from J, with 18 bases between. Germline CDR1 and CDR2: MNHEY and SMNVEV (reference sequence). CDR3 protein: CASSVGTPPLEQYF. The CDR3, as DNA: TGTGCCAGCAGTGTCGGGACTCCCCCTTTAGAGCAGTACTTC.

In its sample, this clone was seen once. This chain joins TRBV5-1 and TRBJ2-7; 10 bases are a match to TRBD2. The germline CDR1 and CDR2 sequences are SGHRS and YFSETQ. This CDR3 has 15 amino acids. V trimming: 3 bases; J trimming: 2 bases; junction bases outside the gene matches: 5. CDR3 in amino acids: CASSSGLADTYEQYF. The CDR3 DNA follows: TGCGCCAGCAGCTCCGGACTAGCGGATACCTACGAGCAGTACTTC.

The V call is TRBV7-2, the J call TRBJ2-1; 9 nucleotides match TRBD2. The CDR3 spans 15 residues. The germline gives CDR1 SGHTA, CDR2 FQGNSA. J lost 6 bases, V lost 3 bases, and 6 bases had no gene match. The CDR3: CASSFGAGGFNEQFF. CDR3 DNA sequence: TGTGCCAGCAGCTTCGGTGCGGGAGGGTTCAATGAGCAGTTCTTC. Supplemented by reference TRBV7-2 and TRBJ2-1, the full variable domain reads GAGVSQSPSNKVTEKGKDVELRCDPISGHTALYWYRQSLGQGLEFLIYFQGNSAPDKSGLPSDRFSAERTGGSVSTLTIQRTQQEDSAVYLCASSFGAGGFNEQFFGPGTRLTVL.

The chain links TRBV24-1 to TRBJ2-3; 10 bases are shared with TRBD2. CDR3 length equals 13 residues. V gave up 9 bases and J gave up 2 bases; unmatched junction bases: 1. CDR1 and CDR2 from the germline V gene are KGHDR and SFDVKD. The CDR3 DNA follows: TGTGCCACCGGACTAGCGGCCACAGATACGCAGTATTTT. Encoded protein: CATGLAATDTQYF.

The rearrangement uses TRBV5-1 and TRBJ1-2, with D perhaps matching TRBD1 (5 bases). This CDR3 contains 13 residues. V was cut by 4 bases and J by 8 bases, with 15 bases left in between. Germline V gene lookup returns CDR1 SGHRS and CDR2 YFSETQ. CDR3 region: CASSKRDSEGYTF. CDR3 in DNA: TGCGCCAGCAGCAAGCGGGACTCGGAAGGCTACACCTTC. Complete variable domain (other parts from reference TRBV5-1 and TRBJ1-2): KAGVTQTPRYLIKTRGQQVTLSCSPISGHRSVSWYQQTPGQGLQFLFEYFSETQRNKGNFPGRFSGRQFSNSRSEMNVSTLELGDSALYLCASSKRDSEGYTFGSGTRLTVV.

In its sample, this clone was seen a few times. The chain joins TRBV7-2 to TRBJ1-1; 12 bases line up with TRBD1. Germline loops: CDR1 SGHTA, CDR2 FQGNSA. Trimming at V came to 6 bases and at J to 2 bases, leaving 4 bases not matched to a gene. The CDR3 extends over 15 amino acids. The CDR3 is CASSRGTGGNTEAFF. CDR3 nucleotides: TGTGCCAGCAGTAGGGGGACAGGGGGCAACACTGAAGCTTTCTTT.

V and J are TRBV7-6 and TRBJ1-2; no reliable D call. From germline, CDR1 is SGHVS and CDR2 FNYEAQ. Trimming removed 4 bases from V and 2 bases from J, with 8 bases in between. This CDR3 has 13 amino acids. CDR3: CASSSRGNYGYTF. CDR3 DNA: TGTGCCAGCAGCTCCCGGGGAAACTATGGCTACACCTTC.

The rearrangement links TRBV6-2 or TRBV6-3 to TRBJ2-7; 7 nucleotides align to TRBD1. Trimming removed 6 bases from V and 6 bases from J; junction bases left unmatched: 8. The CDR3 length is 13 residues. Per germline, CDR1 MNHEY and CDR2 SVGEGT. In nucleotides, the CDR3 is TGTGCCAGCAGCGACAGGGATATAGCCGAGCAGTACTTC. Translation: CASSDRDIAEQYF.

In its sample, this clone was seen once. The chain recombines TRBV2 with TRBJ1-6; maybe TRBD1 (5 bases). CDR3 length: 16 amino acids. Germline V gene data show CDR1 as SNHLY and CDR2 as FYNNEI. V dropped 0 bases and J dropped 7 bases, with 13 bases sitting between them. CDR3: CASSEAAPRANSPLHF. CDR3 in DNA: TGTGCCAGCAGTGAAGCAGCTCCCAGGGCAAATTCACCCCTCCACTTT.

The V gene is TRBV3-1 (or the pseudogene TRBV3-2), the J gene TRBJ2-4; D may be TRBD2 (6 bases). Germline lookup yields CDR1 LGHDT and CDR2 YNNKEL (reference sequence). This CDR3 comprises 16 residues. V lost 3 bases, J lost 0 bases, and 12 bases lay in between. CDR3 protein: CASSQGLGPAKNIQYF. The CDR3 DNA follows: TGTGCCAGCAGCCAGGGACTGGGACCAGCCAAAAACATTCAGTACTTC.

The V gene is TRBV6-5, the J gene TRBJ2-7; 7 positions match TRBD1. This CDR3 is 15 amino acids long. Germline V gives CDR1 MNHEY, CDR2 SVGAGI. The V gene end was trimmed by 6 bases and the J gene end by 3 bases; junction bases not matched to a gene: 11. The CDR3 nucleotides read TGTGCCAGCAGATGGGCCGGGACAGCGGTCTACGAGCAGTACTTC. Protein sequence: CASRWAGTAVYEQYF.

The rearrangement joins TRBV20-1 to TRBJ2-1; D is unresolved. Trimming shortened V by 1 base and J by 9 bases, and 7 bases separated the two germline ends. Germline V gene sequence: CDR1 DFQATT, CDR2 SNEGSKA (reference sequence). This CDR3 is 11 amino acids long. As DNA, the CDR3 is TGCAGTGCTAGAGGGCCAGGTGAGCAGTTCTTC. It is translated as CSARGPGEQFF.

This clone was counted a few times. The V gene is TRBV5-1, the J gene TRBJ1-2; TRBD1 matches at 12 bases. V was clipped by 5 bases and J by 3 bases; unmatched bases: 11. The CDR3 extends over 17 amino acids. Germline V gene sequence: CDR1 SGHRS, CDR2 YFSETQ. CDR3 sequence (DNA): TGCGCCAGCAGTCATACCGGGACAGGGGGCGCCTACTATGGCTACACCTTC. Residues: CASSHTGTGGAYYGYTF.

This chain joins TRBV18 and TRBJ1-2; no clear D gene. This CDR3 contains 15 residues. In germline, CDR1 is KGHSH, CDR2 LQKENI. Trimming pared 6 bases from V and 4 bases from J, leaving 18 bases between. The CDR3 bases are TGTGCCAGCTCCCCTGCGAGTTTAAGTTTCTATGGCTACACCTTC. Its protein is CASSPASLSFYGYTF.

The chain links TRBV11-3 to TRBJ1-1; TRBD1 might be the D (5 bases). The CDR3 runs 14 residues. V lost 8 bases, J lost 1 base, and 14 bases lay in between. Germline assignment: CDR1 SGHNT and CDR2 YENEEA. CDR3 sequence: CASRRDFSNTEAFF. CDR3 in DNA: TGTGCCAGCCGTAGGGACTTCTCGAACACTGAAGCTTTCTTT.

The chain employs TRBV7-9 and TRBJ1-2, with 8 nucleotides matching TRBD1. This CDR3 has 15 residues. Germline trimming cut 4 bases from V and 8 bases from J; bases unmatched to any gene: 12. The germline CDR1 and CDR2 sequences are SEHNR and FQNEAQ (reference sequence). Written as DNA, the CDR3 is TGTGCCAGCAGCTCCCCCGCGACAGGGGTTGAGGGCTACACCTTC. As protein: CASSSPATGVEGYTF.

J is TRBJ2-4 and V is TRBV19, with 8 positions matching TRBD1. The J segment lost 1 base and the V segment lost 5 bases, leaving 16 bases of the junction unmatched. CDR1 is LNHDA, CDR2 SQIVND, per germline (reference sequence). The CDR3 length is 19 residues. CDR3 sequence reads: CASSPEGDRLIGAKNIQYF. The CDR3, as DNA: TGTGCCAGTAGTCCAGAGGGGGACAGGTTAATTGGGGCCAAAAACATTCAGTACTTC.

The chain employs TRBV2 and TRBJ2-1; possible D gene TRBD1, 5 bases. Between the trimmed V and J ends, which lost 8 bases and 9 bases, there was a span of 8 bases. The V gene's germline CDR1 is SNHLY and CDR2 FYNNEI. The CDR3 covers 10 residues. CDR3 coding DNA: TGTGCCAGCCAGGGTGGTGAGCAGTTCTTC. Protein: CASQGGEQFF.

The V call is TRBV7-9, the J call TRBJ2-7, with 8 bases lining up with TRBD2. V shed 4 bases, J shed 3 bases, and the junction held 11 bases outside the gene matches. Per germline, CDR1 SEHNR and CDR2 FQNEAQ (reference sequence). The CDR3 covers 16 residues. CDR3 protein: CASSYTSGLLNYEQYF. Here the CDR3 DNA reads TGTGCCAGCAGCTATACTAGCGGTTTATTGAACTACGAGCAGTACTTC.

The chain is built from TRBV19 and TRBJ2-1; 7 bases are shared with TRBD2. CDR3 length equals 15 residues. Germline V gene lookup returns CDR1 LNHDA and CDR2 SQIVND (reference sequence). Unmatched junction bases numbered 6, after V lost 4 bases and J lost 3 bases. The CDR3 sequence: CASSSSGPVYNEQFF. The CDR3 DNA follows: TGTGCCAGTAGTAGTAGCGGGCCCGTCTACAATGAGCAGTTCTTC.

The chain carries TRBV11-2 and TRBJ2-1; TRBD2 agrees at 9 bases. CDR1 and CDR2 (germline): SGHAT, FQNNGV. V shed 5 bases and J 3 bases; nucleotides not matched to a gene: 8. CDR3 length: 16 residues. Here the CDR3 DNA reads TGTGCCAGCAGCGCCACGAGAGCGGGAGGCTACAATGAGCAGTTCTTC. The encoded protein is CASSATRAGGYNEQFF.